The following is a T cell receptor beta chain sequence with its context. CDR3 size: 16 residues. The germline V and J ends were trimmed by 1 base and 5 bases, with 16 bases remaining between them. Germline values: CDR1 KGHDR, CDR2 SFDVKD. The data originate from a study of blood T cell repertoires in COVID-19. The wider study: T cells, B-cell-depleted T cells, or PBMCs provided the cDNA or gDNA that served as material.

Original methodology: By means of reference gene primer amplification, nucleated cell counts were estimated. Profiling relied on immunoSEQ multiplex PCR, and the TCRdb table lists in-frame clones only, not all of them. That table gives V, J and clone size, and the DNA gave D and trimming. The sample carries about 200,000 clones, around 88% recorded once. Recruitment covered about two dozen US areas and drew participants whose ages spanned about 18 to 100 years. Cohorts were based on clinical histories the participants reported. The sequence derives from a man aged 35 to 55 with acute COVID-19. Sequences were obtained from PBMCs or T cells enriched from blood (not recorded which). The chain recombines TRBV24-1 with TRBJ2-5, with a weak D call TRBD2 (5 bases). The CDR3 nucleotides read TGTGCCACCAGTGATTTTGTAGGGTACGGGGTGGAGACCCAGTACTTC. Its protein product is CATSDFVGYGVETQYF.